This T cell receptor (beta chain) was captured in a study of vaccination effects on CD4 cells after COVID-19. Note on this clone: Its antigen is undetermined.

The CDR3 spans 17 residues. The V and J ends lost 0 bases and 2 bases respectively, with 14 bases between them. Germline CDR1 LNHDA, CDR2 SQIVND (reference sequence). Subsequent to 10 days of culture, CD4+ T cells were isolated. Participants received two doses of either the BNT162b2 or mRNA-1273 vaccine. Data came from immunoSEQ multiplex PCR; TCRdb stores just in-frame clones and leaves some out. The sample records 40,000 or so clones, about three quarters being singletons. Notes on the study in general: Healthy vaccinees had only 1 of 255 vaccine-induced clones cross-react with common cold coronaviruses.

This receptor was taken from a human donor who received a COVID-19 vaccine. The V gene is TRBV19, the J gene TRBJ1-3; a weak D match, TRBD1 (5 bases). The sequenced sample was CD4+ T cells from PBMCs cultured without peptide, obtained after COVID-19 vaccination. The CDR3 here is CASSIDRGVETGNTIYF. The CDR3 DNA follows: TGTGCCAGTAGTATAGATCGGGGCGTCGAGACTGGAAACACCATATATTTT.